These T cell receptor beta chains were read from a single sample in a study of blood T cells in healthy people across ages. One entry per CDR3 protein results from TCRdb running MiXCR on the 5' RACE reads. The sample has over a million distinct CDR3 sequences, approximately 43% seen once. The source material was blood. The receptors here all came from a young woman in good health. The CDR3 runs from the conserved cysteine through the conserved F or W. The order of the fields is D gene, clone size, J gene, V gene, CDR3 protein, CDR3 DNA. A D gene is named only where the DNA matches it firmly. Rows may omit the clone size; those that give it use once, few, many or a size class.

D: TRBD2
size: few
J: TRBJ2-1
V: TRBV5-6
CDR3: CASSLRLADYNDQFF
DNA: TGTGCCAGCAGCTTGAGACTAGCGGACTACAATGATCAGTTCTTC

D: TRBD1
size: .
J: TRBJ2-1
V: TRBV6-6
CDR3: CASSYSRDSNEQFF
DNA: TGTGCCAGCAGTTACTCGAGGGACAGCAATGAGCAGTTCTTC

D: .
size: .
J: TRBJ2-1
V: TRBV5-1
CDR3: CASGDNYEQFF
DNA: TGCGCCAGCGGAGATAACTACGAGCAGTTCTTC

D: TRBD1
size: .
J: TRBJ1-6
V: TRBV4-1
CDR3: CASSQDPRSATGDNSPLHF
DNA: TGCGCCAGCAGCCAAGATCCACGGAGCGCAACAGGGGATAATTCACCCCTCCACTTT

D: .
size: .
J: TRBJ1-2
V: TRBV7-8
CDR3: CASSLAYSLLGYTF
DNA: TGTGCCAGCAGCTTAGCGTACAGCCTTTTGGGCTACACCTTC

D: TRBD2
size: .
J: TRBJ2-7
V: TRBV29-1
CDR3: CSVEALSGSRAEQYF
DNA: TGCAGCGTTGAAGCTCTTAGCGGGAGCCGCGCCGAGCAGTACTTC

D: TRBD1
size: few
J: TRBJ2-3
V: TRBV20-1
CDR3: CSAGDRTGVPDTQYF
DNA: TGCAGTGCTGGAGATCGTACAGGGGTCCCAGATACGCAGTATTTT

D: .
size: .
J: TRBJ2-5
V: TRBV28
CDR3: CASSSQTLGDQETQYF
DNA: TGTGCCAGCAGTTCCCAAACACTCGGGGATCAAGAGACCCAGTACTTC

D: .
size: many
J: TRBJ2-1
V: TRBV7-2
CDR3: CASSPGRSSYNEQFF
DNA: TGTGCCAGCAGTCCAGGGAGAAGCTCCTACAATGAGCAGTTCTTC

D: .
size: many
J: TRBJ2-3
V: TRBV29-1
CDR3: CSVSSDTQYF
DNA: TGCAGCGTTAGTTCAGATACGCAGTATTTT

D: TRBD2
size: few
J: TRBJ2-2
V: TRBV6-5
CDR3: CASSLDLAGEPGELFF
DNA: TGTGCCAGCAGTCTCGATCTAGCGGGAGAGCCCGGGGAGCTGTTTTTT

D: .
size: .
J: TRBJ1-1
V: TRBV3-1
CDR3: CASRALGTEAFF
DNA: TGTGCCAGCAGGGCCTTGGGCACTGAAGCTTTCTTT

D: TRBD2
size: .
J: TRBJ2-1
V: TRBV9
CDR3: CASSSQTGRLSYNEQFF
DNA: TGTGCCAGCAGCTCCCAGACCGGGAGGCTCTCCTACAATGAGCAGTTCTTC

D: .
size: .
J: TRBJ2-3
V: TRBV7-9
CDR3: CASSKLVHTQYF
DNA: TGTGCCAGCAGCAAACTAGTACATACGCAGTATTTT

D: TRBD1
size: few
J: TRBJ2-5
V: TRBV6-6
CDR3: CASSLDRGYNEQYF
DNA: TGTGCCAGCAGTTTGGACAGGGGCTACAATGAGCAGTACTTC

D: TRBD2
size: once
J: TRBJ2-7
V: TRBV5-1
CDR3: CASSLGGRGNNEQYF
DNA: TGCGCCAGCAGCTTGGGCGGGAGAGGCAACAATGAGCAGTACTTC

D: .
size: few
J: TRBJ1-1
V: TRBV7-2
CDR3: CASSSTIGYTEAFF
DNA: TGTGCCAGCAGCTCCACCATTGGCTACACTGAAGCTTTCTTT

D: .
size: .
J: TRBJ1-1
V: TRBV21-1
CDR3: CASSKVGKLNTEAFF
DNA: TGTGCCAGCAGCAAAGTAGGTAAGCTGAACACTGAAGCTTTCTTT

D: .
size: .
J: TRBJ2-6
V: TRBV4-1
CDR3: CASSQGQGKSGANVLTF
DNA: TGCGCCAGCAGCCAAGGGCAGGGGAAATCTGGGGCCAACGTCCTGACTTTC

D: .
size: .
J: TRBJ2-2
V: TRBV6-6
CDR3: CASSYSKGGGHTGELFF
DNA: TGTGCCAGCAGTTACTCGAAAGGGGGTGGTCACACCGGGGAGCTGTTTTTT

D: .
size: .
J: TRBJ2-1
V: TRBV3-1
CDR3: CASSPEPFTEHEQFF
DNA: TGTGCCAGCAGCCCCGAGCCCTTTACAGAGCATGAGCAGTTCTTC

D: .
size: .
J: TRBJ2-1
V: TRBV6-2/TRBV6-3
CDR3: CASSYSRTSNDEQFF
DNA: TGTGCCAGCAGTTACTCCAGGACCTCAAACGATGAGCAGTTCTTC

D: .
size: few
J: TRBJ1-3
V: TRBV25-1
CDR3: CATRGGVSGNTIYF
DNA: TGTGCCACACGAGGGGGAGTATCTGGAAACACCATATATTTT

D: TRBD2
size: .
J: TRBJ2-7
V: TRBV5-1
CDR3: CASAELAGHYEQYF
DNA: TGCGCCAGCGCGGAACTAGCGGGACACTACGAGCAGTACTTC

D: .
size: few
J: TRBJ1-2
V: TRBV29-1
CDR3: CSVISGFGYTF
DNA: TGCAGCGTCATATCAGGGTTTGGCTACACCTTC

D: .
size: many
J: TRBJ2-7
V: TRBV27
CDR3: CASSLGANYEQYF
DNA: TGTGCCAGCAGTCTCGGAGCCAATTACGAGCAGTACTTC

D: .
size: .
J: TRBJ1-2
V: TRBV20-1
CDR3: CSSGPIGYTF
DNA: TGCAGTTCCGGGCCTATCGGCTACACCTTC

D: .
size: .
J: TRBJ1-5
V: TRBV2
CDR3: CASSSEYSNQPQHF
DNA: TGTGCCAGCTCCTCCGAATATAGCAATCAGCCCCAGCATTTT

D: .
size: .
J: TRBJ1-2
V: TRBV29-1
CDR3: CGVEDPREDYTF
DNA: TGCGGCGTTGAAGATCCGAGGGAAGACTACACCTTC

D: .
size: .
J: TRBJ2-7
V: TRBV10-3
CDR3: CAISESPGLKYF
DNA: TGTGCCATCAGTGAGAGCCCGGGGCTGAAGTACTTC

D: TRBD1
size: .
J: TRBJ1-2
V: TRBV10-2
CDR3: CASSALMGQAEYGYTF
DNA: TGCGCCAGCAGTGCCTTGATGGGACAGGCCGAGTATGGCTACACCTTC

D: .
size: .
J: TRBJ2-5
V: TRBV4-2
CDR3: CASSPPGLVETQYF
DNA: TGTGCCAGCAGCCCTCCGGGACTTGTAGAGACCCAGTACTTC

D: TRBD2
size: .
J: TRBJ2-1
V: TRBV20-1
CDR3: CSALPGLAGGYNEQFF
DNA: TGCAGTGCTCTACCGGGACTAGCGGGGGGATACAATGAGCAGTTCTTC

D: .
size: .
J: TRBJ2-4
V: TRBV2
CDR3: CATGSWQGIQYF
DNA: TGTGCCACCGGGAGCTGGCAAGGCATTCAGTACTTC

D: .
size: few
J: TRBJ2-1
V: TRBV6-5
CDR3: CATKWDNEQFF
DNA: TGTGCCACAAAGTGGGACAATGAGCAGTTCTTC

D: .
size: .
J: TRBJ1-4
V: TRBV29-1
CDR3: CSVAGIFAEKLFF
DNA: TGCAGCGTTGCCGGGATATTTGCTGAAAAACTGTTTTTT

D: .
size: .
J: TRBJ1-5
V: TRBV6-6
CDR3: CASSRAQPQHF
DNA: TGTGCCAGCAGCAGGGCTCAGCCCCAGCATTTT

D: TRBD2
size: few
J: TRBJ2-7
V: TRBV29-1
CDR3: CSVALLAGEVEQYF
DNA: TGCAGCGTAGCCCTACTAGCGGGAGAAGTCGAGCAGTACTTC

D: .
size: few
J: TRBJ2-1
V: TRBV6-1
CDR3: CASRVLGIFFYNEQFF
DNA: TGTGCCAGCAGAGTTCTAGGGATCTTTTTCTACAATGAGCAGTTCTTC

D: TRBD1
size: .
J: TRBJ2-1
V: TRBV7-9
CDR3: CASSPRSRQGRYNEQFF
DNA: TGTGCCAGCAGCCCCCGGAGCCGACAGGGTCGTTACAATGAGCAGTTCTTC

D: .
size: .
J: TRBJ2-1
V: TRBV20-1
CDR3: CSARTPQEINEQFF
DNA: TGCAGTGCTAGAACCCCTCAGGAGATCAATGAGCAGTTCTTC

D: .
size: .
J: TRBJ2-2
V: TRBV7-2
CDR3: CASSPGAVLGNTGELFF
DNA: TGTGCCAGCAGCCCAGGGGCCGTACTAGGGAACACCGGGGAGCTGTTTTTT

D: .
size: .
J: TRBJ1-2
V: TRBV30
CDR3: CAWSAGGGDYGYTF
DNA: TGTGCCTGGAGTGCCGGTGGGGGTGACTATGGCTACACCTTC

D: TRBD1
size: few
J: TRBJ2-5
V: TRBV20-1
CDR3: CSARIQGAQETQYF
DNA: TGCAGTGCTAGGATACAGGGGGCTCAAGAGACCCAGTACTTC

D: .
size: .
J: TRBJ1-2
V: TRBV12-3/TRBV12-4
CDR3: CASTILRPRNYGYTF
DNA: TGTGCCAGCACCATCCTGCGGCCCCGGAACTATGGCTACACCTTC

D: .
size: .
J: TRBJ1-2
V: TRBV14
CDR3: CASSAGTAYANYGYTF
DNA: TGTGCCAGCAGCGCCGGGACGGCTTACGCTAACTATGGCTACACCTTC

D: .
size: .
J: TRBJ2-7
V: TRBV7-9
CDR3: CASSLVQESPYKQYF
DNA: TGTGCCAGCAGCTTAGTACAGGAAAGTCCCTACAAGCAGTACTTC

D: .
size: once
J: TRBJ1-1
V: TRBV6-4
CDR3: CASSDMDRNTEAFF
DNA: TGTGCCAGCAGTGACATGGACAGGAACACTGAAGCTTTCTTT

D: .
size: .
J: TRBJ2-3
V: TRBV7-2
CDR3: CASSKLGPGDTQYF
DNA: TGTGCCAGCAGCAAACTAGGTCCGGGGGATACGCAGTATTTT

D: .
size: .
J: TRBJ2-1
V: TRBV21-1
CDR3: CASSSTGVTYNEQFF
DNA: TGTGCCAGCAGCTCCACAGGGGTGACATACAATGAGCAGTTCTTC

D: .
size: .
J: TRBJ1-2
V: TRBV29-1
CDR3: CSVEAAGFYGYTF
DNA: TGCAGCGTTGAAGCGGCGGGTTTCTATGGCTACACCTTC

D: .
size: .
J: TRBJ2-2
V: TRBV24-1
CDR3: CATSDPRNTGELFF
DNA: TGTGCCACCAGTGATCCCAGGAACACCGGGGAGCTGTTTTTT

D: .
size: .
J: TRBJ1-5
V: TRBV28
CDR3: CASSRGGARNQPQHF
DNA: TGTGCCAGCAGTCGCGGGGGCGCCCGCAATCAGCCCCAGCATTTT

D: .
size: few
J: TRBJ2-5
V: TRBV29-1
CDR3: CSVLTGSADEQYF
DNA: TGCAGCGTTCTAACAGGGTCTGCGGATGAGCAGTACTTC

D: .
size: once
J: TRBJ1-6
V: TRBV6-5
CDR3: CASSYKSSGNSPLHF
DNA: TGTGCCAGCAGTTACAAAAGTTCCGGAAATTCACCCCTCCACTTT

D: TRBD1
size: .
J: TRBJ1-2
V: TRBV6-5
CDR3: CASSSRGTVDGYTF
DNA: TGTGCCAGCAGTTCACGTGGGACAGTAGATGGCTACACCTTC

D: TRBD2
size: .
J: TRBJ2-5
V: TRBV19
CDR3: CASSTGAGSQETQYF
DNA: TGTGCCAGTAGTACAGGAGCGGGGAGCCAAGAGACCCAGTACTTC

D: .
size: .
J: TRBJ2-5
V: TRBV11-2
CDR3: CASSLGGGLETQYF
DNA: TGTGCCAGCAGCTTAGGGGGGGGGCTGGAGACCCAGTACTTC